The 16 T cell receptor beta chains below come from one sample, sequenced in a study of CD8 T cells in ankylosing spondylitis. Study-level results: Ankylosing spondylitis blood appeared to carry a characteristic TCR beta motif of several highly homologous variants.

These receptors are not linked to any known antigen. TCRdb recomputed calls from the 5' RACE reads with MiXCR, one row per CDR3 protein. The data contain roughly 440,000 distinct CDR3 sequences, roughly a sixth of them seen just once; the ten biggest clones take up around 0.92%. The sample was blood, either unsorted or a sorted T cell fraction (not recorded which). The receptors originated from a male donor with ankylosing spondylitis.

The rearrangement joins TRBV5-1 to TRBJ2-3; D is undetermined. The CDR3 sequence is 15 residues long. Germline V gene sequence: CDR1 SGHRS, CDR2 YFSETQ. Trimming pared 0 bases from V and 0 bases from J, leaving 8 bases between. The CDR3 sequence is CASSLGRMSTDTQYF. The CDR3 nucleotides are TGCGCCAGCAGCTTGGGGCGGATGAGCACAGATACGCAGTATTTT.

This clonotype was counted ten times or more. The chain employs TRBV5-1 and TRBJ1-2; 7 bases are shared with TRBD1. CDR1 SGHRS and CDR2 YFSETQ come from the germline V gene. V shed 0 bases, J shed 3 bases, and the junction held 5 bases outside the gene matches. This CDR3 comprises 15 residues. The CDR3 DNA sequence: TGCGCCAGCAGCTTGGGGACAGGCGTCTACTATGGCTACACCTTC. Amino acid sequence: CASSLGTGVYYGYTF. Combining the CDR3 with reference TRBV5-1 and TRBJ1-2 gives the whole variable domain KAGVTQTPRYLIKTRGQQVTLSCSPISGHRSVSWYQQTPGQGLQFLFEYFSETQRNKGNFPGRFSGRQFSNSRSEMNVSTLELGDSALYLCASSLGTGVYYGYTFGSGTRLTVV.

This clonotype showed up just a few times. The gene calls are TRBV12-3 or TRBV12-4 and TRBJ1-3, with TRBD1 matching 7 bases. Trimming removed 10 bases from V and 0 bases from J; junction bases left unmatched: 15. The CDR3 runs to 17 residues. The CDR3, as DNA: TGTGCCACACATCCAGGGGGTAGCCTGTTCTCTGGAAACACCATATATTTT. This translates into CATHPGGSLFSGNTIYF.

This clonotype has a handful of counts. The CDR3, as DNA: TGCAGTGCTAGAGATGGTGGAAAGGGTTCCAACAATCAGCCCCAGCATTTT. Translation gives CSARDGGKGSNNQPQHF. The V and J genes are TRBV20-1 and TRBJ1-5; no firm D call. Germline V gene data show CDR1 as DFQATT and CDR2 as SNEGSKA (reference sequence). Between the trimmed V and J ends, which lost 0 bases and 3 bases, there was a span of 18 bases. CDR3 length: 17 amino acids.

V usage is TRBV12-3 or TRBV12-4 and J usage is TRBJ2-7; maybe TRBD1 (6 bases). The V and J ends lost 6 bases and 2 bases respectively, with 11 bases between them. The CDR3 totals 13 residues. CDR3 nucleotide sequence: TGTGCCAGCAGCACTTGGGGGCCCTACGAGCAGTACTTC. Its protein product is CASSTWGPYEQYF.

The V call is TRBV12-3 or TRBV12-4, the J call TRBJ2-2; D is uncertain. The CDR3 is 13 residues long. Trimming shortened V by 6 bases and J by 8 bases, and 13 bases separated the two germline ends. CDR3 region: CASRIRVLGELFF. The CDR3 coding sequence is TGTGCCAGCAGGATAAGGGTCCTGGGGGAGCTGTTTTTT.

This rearrangement joins TRBV5-1 to TRBJ2-1; 10 bases map to TRBD2. The ends lost 0 bases at V and 6 bases at J; junction bases unmatched: 9. Germline values: CDR1 SGHRS, CDR2 YFSETQ. The CDR3 extends over 17 amino acids. The CDR3 coding sequence is TGCGCCAGCAGCTTGGGCTACCTAGCGGGAGTAGGCAATGAGCAGTTCTTC. It codes for CASSLGYLAGVGNEQFF.

The chain combines TRBV13 with TRBJ1-5; D may be TRBD1 (5 bases). V lost 1 base to trimming and J lost 2 bases, with 15 bases between them. Per germline, CDR1 PRHDT and CDR2 FYEKMQ (reference sequence). The CDR3 runs to 17 residues. This CDR3 is CASSLVWDGSCNQPQHF. The CDR3 bases are TGTGCCAGCAGCTTAGTTTGGGACGGTAGCTGCAATCAGCCCCAGCATTTT.

This chain links TRBV11-1 with TRBJ2-7; possible D gene TRBD1, 6 bases. Trimming stripped 6 bases from V and 4 bases from J, with 19 bases between. Germline CDR1 is SGHAT and CDR2 is FQDESV (reference sequence). This CDR3 contains 15 residues. The CDR3 coding sequence is TGTGCCAGCAGTTTGAAAGGGGGAGTCTTTTACGAGCAGTACTTC. Protein sequence: CASSLKGGVFYEQYF. Drawing the rest from reference TRBV11-1 and TRBJ2-7, the complete variable domain is EAEVAQSPRYKITEKSQAVAFWCDPISGHATLYWYRQILGQGPELLVQFQDESVVDDSQLPKDRFSAERLKGVDSTLKIQPAELGDSAMYLCASSLKGGVFYEQYFGPGTRLTVT.

This clonotype occurred many times. The chain is built from TRBV12-3 or TRBV12-4 and TRBJ1-2; 9 bases fit TRBD1. The CDR3 runs to 12 residues. Trimming took 8 bases from V and 2 from J; bases not matched to a gene: 0. The CDR3 sequence is CASGQGNYGYTF. CDR3 nucleotide sequence: TGTGCCAGCGGACAGGGGAACTATGGCTACACCTTC.

The chain has TRBV12-3 or TRBV12-4 and TRBJ2-2; 7 nucleotides align to TRBD2. V was clipped by 6 bases and J by 0 bases; unmatched bases: 4. This CDR3 is built from 15 residues. This CDR3 reads CASRRSGANTGELFF. The CDR3 DNA reads TGTGCCAGCAGAAGGAGCGGGGCGAACACCGGGGAGCTGTTTTTT.

At least ten counts were recorded for this clonotype. The genes are TRBV6-4 and TRBJ2-2, with 12 bases identical to TRBD1. CDR1 MRHNA and CDR2 SNTAGT come from the germline V gene. The CDR3 length is 21 residues. V lost 6 bases and J lost 0; bases outside the gene matches: 17. CDR3 DNA: TGTGCCAGCAGCCTCCCCTCGGGGACAGGGGGCAGAGGATCGAACACCGGGGAGCTGTTTTTT. The encoded protein is CASSLPSGTGGRGSNTGELFF.

The chain joins TRBV10-3 to TRBJ2-3; no definite D call. This CDR3 is built from 14 residues. Germline CDR1 is ENHRY and CDR2 is SYGVKD. V was shortened by 0 bases and J by 2 bases, with 6 bases between the two germline ends. The CDR3, as DNA: TGTGCCATCAGTGAGTCGATACTCACAGATACGCAGTATTTT. Residues: CAISESILTDTQYF.

The sample holds many counts of this clonotype. This chain joins TRBV12-3 or TRBV12-4 and TRBJ2-2; D not certain. Trimming left V 2 bases short and J 0 bases short, with 4 bases between. The CDR3 is 14 residues long. Here the CDR3 reads CASSLSPNTGELFF. As DNA, the CDR3 is TGTGCCAGCAGTTTAAGTCCGAACACCGGGGAGCTGTTTTTT.

This rearrangement joins TRBV29-1 to TRBJ2-5; D remains unclear. V shed 1 base and J shed 2 bases, with 11 bases lying between them. CDR1 and CDR2 (germline): SQVTM, ANQGSEA. The CDR3 has 14 residues. The CDR3: CSVEADRAQETQYF. The DNA of the CDR3 is TGCAGCGTTGAAGCGGACCGCGCTCAAGAGACCCAGTACTTC.

This clonotype was counted a few times. The chain couples TRBV20-1 to TRBJ2-4; no definite D call. CDR1 and CDR2 from the germline V gene are DFQATT and SNEGSKA (reference sequence). The CDR3 runs to 17 residues. V was cut by 6 bases and J by 0 bases, with 21 bases left in between. The CDR3 coding sequence is TGCAGTGCCTTACCTACCCGGGCCGTGAGAGCCAAAAACATTCAGTACTTC. Its protein is CSALPTRAVRAKNIQYF.